This paragraph reports one TCR beta chain. Its cognate antigen has yet to be identified. No much larger clone exists at a distance of one base, and base qualities are not known. This sample stems from a study of T cell repertoires in cytomegalovirus infection (dated by TCRdb to about 2019). Regarding the research as a whole: Alongside well-studied HLA-B-restricted epitopes, the peptide stimulations were aimed at recently identified HLA-C-restricted CMV epitopes, whose presentation resists viral immunomodulation. Donor HLA type was relevant to the analysis, as public TCR beta signatures indicated carriage of CMV infection together with the matching HLA type.

The intended sense of this specimen's treatment or condition label: in vitro stimulation with specific CMV peptide epitopes to enrich CMV-specific T cells. General study outcomes and caveats: The ex vivo response was dominated by HLA-C-restricted CMV-specific TCR beta clonotypes, which also provided the single most frequent clonotype in two of eight donors. In both this cohort and an independent roughly 350-donor cohort, the cumulative frequency of public TCR beta family members distinguished carriers of CMV infection plus the relevant HLA type.

Trimming takes 1 base from V and 0 bases from J, and the germline ends sit 13 bases apart. The CDR3 runs 18 amino acids, cysteine and phenylalanine included. The retained sequence is limited to the CDR3, 54 bases, with the frame set at the first base. Sequenced on an Illumina HiSeq 1500. TCRdb redid the processing of the public reads, applying fastp at Q25 and MiXCR, and retained in-frame beta chains. A single entry per CDR3 protein holds the most common genes and DNA from its merged rows. The sample has 300,000 to 400,000 distinct CDR3 sequences on record, about 29% of them singletons. The ten most abundant clones make up approximately 20% of the sample.

Sequenced here: cultured PBMCs, sampled from culture after CMV antigen stimulation. The source of this sequence is a human donor in good health (CMV status not recorded). Some clones in this sample may be carry-over from other donors' samples. The chain couples TRBV12-3 or TRBV12-4 to TRBJ2-6; the D assignment is uncertain and may be TRBD1 or TRBD2, with 6 bases supporting each. CDR3 sequence: CASSLETGLFSGANVLTF. The DNA sequence is as follows: TGTGCCAGCAGTTTAGAGACAGGACTATTCTCTGGGGCCAACGTCCTGACTTTC.